These 11 T cell receptor beta chains were sequenced from one sample in a study of blood T cell repertoires in COVID-19 (dated by TCRdb to between 2020 and 2021). The method behind the library was the immunoSEQ multiplex PCR assay. Entries here come from immuneACCESS through TCRdb and include only in-frame sequences with V and J called. Some clones fail to appear in such tables; in the studies checked, an unresolved V gene covers under half of the shortfall, and the cause of the remainder is unknown. Within this sample are 180,000 or so clones, with more than 85% of them counted one time only. Of the sample, 0.99% falls within the top ten clones. The sequencing sample was made of peripheral blood. All receptors come from a man between 18 and 29 years old with acute or convalescent COVID-19.

V gene TRBV29-1 combines with J gene TRBJ1-2; 9 positions match TRBD1. The CDR3 contains 12 residues. Germline V lookup: CDR1 SQVTM, CDR2 ANQGSEA. Germline trimming cut 1 base from V and 8 bases from J; bases unmatched to any gene: 2. The CDR3 reads CSVEGTGEGYTF. The CDR3 DNA reads as TGCAGCGTTGAAGGGACAGGGGAGGGCTACACCTTC.

J is TRBJ2-2 and V is TRBV6-6; TRBD1 matches 7 bases. Germline V lookup: CDR1 MNHNY, CDR2 SVGAGI (reference sequence). V shed 7 bases, J shed 5 bases, and the junction held 13 bases outside the gene matches. This CDR3 spans 16 amino acids. DNA of the CDR3: TGTGCCAGCAATATAGGAAAGGGGGCGGGTACCGGGGAGCTGTTTTTT. It yields the protein CASNIGKGAGTGELFF.

The genes are TRBV6-6 and TRBJ2-5; tentative D call: TRBD2 (6 bases). The CDR3 contains 15 residues. Per germline, CDR1 MNHNY and CDR2 SVGAGI (reference sequence). The V end lost 6 bases, the J end lost 3 bases, and 17 bases lay between the germline ends. In nucleotides, the CDR3 is TGTGCCAGCAGCGGCCGGGACTTTTGGGAAGAGACCCAGTACTTC. Translated: CASSGRDFWEETQYF.

This CDR3 reads CASSPSGSSNQPQHF. The CDR3 region has the DNA TGTGCCAGCAGCCCCTCTGGGAGTAGCAATCAGCCCCAGCATTTT. This sequence joins TRBV7-9 and TRBJ1-5; no firm D call. The V end lost 5 bases, the J end lost 0 bases, and 11 bases lay between the germline ends. The CDR3 spans 15 residues. Germline V CDR1 and CDR2: SEHNR, FQNEAQ (reference sequence). The whole variable domain, remainder taken from reference TRBV7-9 and TRBJ1-5, is DTGVSQNPRHKITKRGQNVTFRCDPISEHNRLYWYRQTLGQGPEFLTYFQNEAQLEKSRLLSDRFSAERPKGSFSTLEIQRTEQGDSAMYLCASSPSGSSNQPQHFGDGTRLSIL.

As to this clone: An end of the junction differs from the germline gene, which may be a read error. CDR3 nucleotides: TGTGCCACCAGCGGAGACAGGGGGCGAACGAAGCCCCAGCATTTT. The encoded protein is CATSGDRGRTKPQHF. The J gene is TRBJ1-5, the V gene TRBV15; 10 bases line up with TRBD1. The CDR3 has 15 amino acids. Germline lookup yields CDR1 LNHNV and CDR2 YYDKDF (reference sequence).

With respect to this clone: Other DNA sequences in this sample translate to the same CDR3. The genes are TRBV24-1 and TRBJ2-1; 7 positions agree with TRBD2. J was trimmed by 4 bases and V by 3 bases; bases with no gene match: 5. CDR1 and CDR2 from the germline V gene are KGHDR and SFDVKD. There are 15 residues in the CDR3. The CDR3 bases are TGTGCCACCAGTGATCCGCGGACTAGGTACAATGAGCAGTTCTTC. Translation gives CATSDPRTRYNEQFF.

The V call is TRBV5-1, the J call TRBJ2-3, with 15 bases matching TRBD2. CDR1 and CDR2 (germline): SGHRS, YFSETQ. The CDR3 is 18 amino acids. V shed 1 base and J 1 base; nucleotides not matched to a gene: 4. The CDR3 region has the DNA TGCGCCAGCAGCTTGCCGGGACTAGCGGGGGGCGGCACAGATACGCAGTATTTT. This encodes CASSLPGLAGGGTDTQYF.

The chain is built from TRBV5-1 and TRBJ1-6, with 10 bases that match TRBD1. CDR3 length equals 16 residues. The germline CDR1 and CDR2 sequences are SGHRS and YFSETQ. Trimming cost V 5 bases and J 9 bases; bases outside gene matches: 11. The DNA for the CDR3 is TGCGCCAGCAGTCCCCAGAGGGGACAGGGGTCTTCACCCCTCCACTTT. The encoded protein is CASSPQRGQGSSPLHF.

The chain uses TRBV6-4 and TRBJ2-6; tentatively, D is TRBD1 (6 bases). Germline V gene lookup returns CDR1 MRHNA and CDR2 SNTAGT. There are 16 residues in the CDR3. Trimming took 0 bases from V and 1 from J, leaving 7 bases between them. The CDR3 region is CASSDSTGSGANVLTF. Here the CDR3 DNA reads TGTGCCAGCAGTGACTCAACAGGGTCTGGGGCCAACGTCCTGACTTTC.

The chain employs TRBV29-1 and TRBJ1-2; D not resolved. Trimming removed 2 bases at V and 8 bases at J, with 15 bases between. CDR3 length: 13 residues. The germline V gene has CDR1 SQVTM and CDR2 ANQGSEA. Here the CDR3 reads CSVERGRQTGYTF. DNA for the CDR3: TGCAGCGTTGAACGAGGGCGGCAGACAGGCTACACCTTC. Full variable domain (outside the CDR3, taken from reference TRBV29-1 and TRBJ1-2): SAVISQKPSRDICQRGTSLTIQCQVDSQVTMMFWYRQQPGQSLTLIATANQGSEATYESGFVIDKFPISRPNLTFSTLTVSNMSPEDSSIYLCSVERGRQTGYTFGSGTRLTVV.

The genes are TRBV7-8 and TRBJ2-1; the match to TRBD2 covers 10 bases. J was trimmed by 5 bases and V by 5 bases; bases with no gene match: 9. The germline gives CDR1 SGHVS, CDR2 FQNEAQ. The CDR3 has 16 residues. CDR3 nucleotide sequence: TGTGCCAGCAGCCAGGTAGCGGGGGGCATAAACAATGAGCAGTTCTTC. This encodes CASSQVAGGINNEQFF. Together with reference TRBV7-8 and TRBJ2-1, the CDR3 gives the full variable domain: GAGVSQSPRYKVAKRGQDVALRCDPISGHVSLFWYQQALGQGPEFLTYFQNEAQLDKSGLPSDRFFAERPEGSVSTLKIQRTQQEDSAVYLCASSQVAGGINNEQFFGPGTRLTVL.